A selection of T cell receptor beta chains follows, all from one sample in a study of shared clonotypes between healthy human individuals. The protocol was immunoSEQ multiplex PCR, while the TCRdb copy is restricted to in-frame clones and leaves out a portion. The table lists about 2 million clones, approximately 94% of them singletons. The sample taken for sequencing was naive CD8+ T cells sorted from blood. Receptors originate from a man between 18 and 35 years old in good health. Both conserved end residues are part of each CDR3. The order of the fields is D gene, clone size, J gene, V gene, CDR3 DNA, CDR3 protein. The D gene is left open where the match is weak. Only some rows state a clone size, as once, few, many or a class for expanded clones.

-,-,TRBJ2-1,TRBV19,TGTGCCAGTAGTATTCGGCGGAGCAGCTCCTACAATGAGCAGTTCTTC,CASSIRRSSSYNEQFF
-,-,TRBJ1-3,TRBV6-5,TGTGCCAGCAGTTTCCAGGAAGGCGCGGACACCATATATTTT,CASSFQEGADTIYF
-,-,TRBJ2-7,TRBV11-2,TGTGCCAGCAGCTTATTTCACTCCTACGAGCAGTACTTC,CASSLFHSYEQYF
-,-,TRBJ2-5,TRBV14,TGTGCCAGCAGCCAAGTCGAAGGGGTAGGAGAGACCCAGTACTTC,CASSQVEGVGETQYF
-,-,TRBJ1-3,TRBV30,TGTGCCCGTGAGCCCGGGAATGGAAACACCATATATTTT,CAREPGNGNTIYF
-,-,TRBJ1-2,TRBV18,TGTGCCAGCTCCAATGCGGGGATCGGGGGGCATGGCTACACCTTC,CASSNAGIGGHGYTF
TRBD1,-,TRBJ2-3,TRBV25-1,TGTGCCAGCAGTGAAACAGGGGGTGCAGATACGCAGTATTTT,CASSETGGADTQYF
-,-,TRBJ1-3,TRBV7-2,TGTGCCAGCAGCTTAGCGGCCCAGTACTCTGGAAACACCATATATTTT,CASSLAAQYSGNTIYF
-,-,TRBJ2-5,TRBV2,TGTGCCAGCAGTGAACGGCTACTCCAAGAGACCCAGTACTTC,CASSERLLQETQYF
-,-,TRBJ2-5,TRBV9,TGTGCCAGCAGCCCTCACCAGACCCAGTACTTC,CASSPHQTQYF
-,once,TRBJ2-5,TRBV9,TGTGCCAGCAGCGTAGAGGGGGGGACCCAGTACTTC,CASSVEGGTQYF
TRBD2,-,TRBJ2-3,TRBV5-1,TGCGCCAGCAGCTCCCTAGCGGGAGTGAGCACAGATACGCAGTATTTT,CASSSLAGVSTDTQYF
-,-,TRBJ2-2,TRBV9,TGTGCCAGCAGCGTAGCGAGCGGAATGAACACCGGGGAGCTGTTTTTT,CASSVASGMNTGELFF
TRBD1,once,TRBJ1-1,TRBV2,TGTGCCAGCAGTCTGACAGGGTCTGAAGCTTTCTTT,CASSLTGSEAFF
TRBD2,-,TRBJ2-5,TRBV29-1,TGCAGCGTGGATGGCCTAGCGGGAGGACAAGAGACCCAGTACTTC,CSVDGLAGGQETQYF
-,-,TRBJ1-5,TRBV7-2,TGTGCCAGCAGTTTCTTACGAACGGGGAATCAGCCCCAGCATTTT,CASSFLRTGNQPQHF
-,-,TRBJ2-7,TRBV28,TGTGCCAGCAGTTTAACGGGATCATTCTACGAGCAGTACTTC,CASSLTGSFYEQYF
TRBD2,-,TRBJ2-3,TRBV29-1,TGCAGCCTGTTGAGTCAGCGGGGGGTCACAGATACGCAGTATTTT,CSLLSQRGVTDTQYF
-,-,TRBJ2-2,TRBV19,TGTGCCAGTAGTATAGGCCGGGATCGGGTCACCGGGGAGCTGTTTTTT,CASSIGRDRVTGELFF
TRBD2,-,TRBJ2-3,TRBV10-3,TGTGCCATCAGACAACTAGCGGAGGGAGATACGCAGTATTTT,CAIRQLAEGDTQYF
TRBD1,-,TRBJ1-2,TRBV28,TGTGCCAGCAGTTTACCCCGCCTGAACAGGGGGATCTATGGCTACACCTTC,CASSLPRLNRGIYGYTF
-,-,TRBJ1-2,TRBV19,TGTGCCAGTAGTATAATCCAGGGGTTTGATGGCTACACCTTC,CASSIIQGFDGYTF
TRBD2,once,TRBJ2-5,TRBV27,TGTGCCAGCAGTTTATTCCCCGGGGGGGAGACCCAGTACTTC,CASSLFPGGETQYF
-,-,TRBJ2-7,TRBV6-6,TGTGCCAGCAGTTACTCCGAAGGGCCGCCCGAGCAGTACTTC,CASSYSEGPPEQYF
TRBD2,-,TRBJ2-7,TRBV12-5,TGTGCTAGTGGCCCCCCGGGAGGCGGCTCCTACGAGCAGTACTTC,CASGPPGGGSYEQYF
TRBD1,-,TRBJ1-6,TRBV13,TGTGCCAGCAGCTCGGGACAGGGTGTGGATTCACCCCTCCACTTT,CASSSGQGVDSPLHF
TRBD1,-,TRBJ1-6,TRBV4-1,TGCGCCAGCAGCCAAGTGTGGGACAGGAATTCACCCCTCCACTTT,CASSQVWDRNSPLHF
-,-,TRBJ1-1,TRBV6-7,TGTGCCAGCAGCGGACGTTGGGGAATGGCGGCGAACACTGAAGCTTTCTTT,CASSGRWGMAANTEAFF
-,-,TRBJ2-1,TRBV6-1,TGTGCCACCAAACAGGGTAAAGTTATGAATGAGCAGTTCTTC,CATKQGKVMNEQFF
TRBD1,-,TRBJ1-4,TRBV4-1,TGCGCCAGCAGCCAAGACCCGACAGGGAATGAAAAACTGTTTTTT,CASSQDPTGNEKLFF
TRBD2,-,TRBJ2-1,TRBV19,TGTGCCAGTAGTTTGGCTAGCGGTATCTACAATGAGCAGTTCTTC,CASSLASGIYNEQFF
-,-,TRBJ1-1,TRBV15,TGTGCCACCAGCCCCTCCGGGACATTGAACACTGAAGCTTTCTTT,CATSPSGTLNTEAFF
-,-,TRBJ2-7,TRBV5-6,TGTGCCAGCAGCTTCTCCCGGGACGGCTGGTCCTACGAGCAGTACTTC,CASSFSRDGWSYEQYF
-,once,TRBJ2-7,TRBV7-9,TGTGCCAGCAGCCGAGAAGCAGGGTCCTACGAGCAGTACTTC,CASSREAGSYEQYF
-,-,TRBJ2-7,TRBV6-5,TGTGCCAGCACCCCTGGGGTTACATACGAGCAGTACTTC,CASTPGVTYEQYF
TRBD2,-,TRBJ2-7,TRBV4-1,TGCGCCAGCAGCCAAGAACCAGCGGGAGGCCTTAATTCCTACGAGCAGTACTTC,CASSQEPAGGLNSYEQYF
-,-,TRBJ2-1,TRBV27,TGTGCCAGCAGTGTCCAGGGGCCCGGGTCCTACAATGAGCAGTTCTTC,CASSVQGPGSYNEQFF
-,-,TRBJ2-2,TRBV5-4,TGTGCCAGCAGCTTGTCGGCTGGACAGTTTAACACCGGGGAGCTGTTTTTT,CASSLSAGQFNTGELFF
-,once,TRBJ1-5,TRBV19,TGTGCCAGTAGTGAGAATAGCAATCAGCCCCAGCATTTT,CASSENSNQPQHF
-,-,TRBJ2-7,TRBV4-1,TGCGCCAGCAGCCTTGGGACTGCATACGAGCAGTACTTC,CASSLGTAYEQYF
-,-,TRBJ2-2,TRBV6-5,TGTGCCAGCAGTTACTTTCAGGGCACCGGGGAGCTGTTTTTT,CASSYFQGTGELFF
-,-,TRBJ2-4,TRBV28,TGTGCCAGCACCACCTACTCGGAAGGAACCAAAAACATTCAGTACTTC,CASTTYSEGTKNIQYF
-,-,TRBJ2-1,TRBV7-8,TGTGCCAGCAGCCGTCATGCCTCTAATGAGCAGTTCTTC,CASSRHASNEQFF
-,-,TRBJ2-1,TRBV7-9,TGTGCCAGCAGCCACCGTTGGGCAGCCCAACAATCCCAGAATGAGCAGTTCTTC,CASSHRWAAQQSQNEQFF
-,-,TRBJ1-1,TRBV5-1,TGCGCCAGCAGCTCAGGGGCGACTGAAGCTTTCTTT,CASSSGATEAFF
-,-,TRBJ2-7,TRBV5-1,TGCGCCAGCAGCTTGCGGCAGGGTGTGTTATACGAGCAGTACTTC,CASSLRQGVLYEQYF
-,-,TRBJ1-6,TRBV2,TGTGCCAGCGTTACAGCAGCCCTCAGCAATTCACCCCTCCACTTT,CASVTAALSNSPLHF
-,-,TRBJ1-1,TRBV27,TGTGCCAGCAGTCTTCTCGGGGGTGAAGCTTTCTTT,CASSLLGGEAFF
TRBD1,-,TRBJ1-1,TRBV6-5,TGTGCCAGCAGTTACGTAGGGACAGGGGTCACTGAAGCTTTCTTT,CASSYVGTGVTEAFF
-,-,TRBJ1-1,TRBV2,TGTGCCAGCAATTTGGGGAAGCTCATGAACACTGAAGCTTTCTTT,CASNLGKLMNTEAFF
TRBD1,-,TRBJ1-5,TRBV6-5,TGTGCCAGCAGCGACGGGACAGGGCCCCGGGAGGTCCAGCATTTT,CASSDGTGPREVQHF
-,-,TRBJ2-2,TRBV6-5,TGTGCCAGCAGTTACTCGACCGGGAACACCGGGGAGCTGTTTTTT,CASSYSTGNTGELFF
-,once,TRBJ2-7,TRBV6-1,TGTGCCAGCAGTGTGGACTCCCCCGCTTCCTACGAGCAGTACTTC,CASSVDSPASYEQYF
-,once,TRBJ1-1,TRBV19,TGTGCCAGTAGTGCTTGGGCTGAAGCTTTCTTT,CASSAWAEAFF
TRBD2,-,TRBJ2-1,TRBV7-9,TGTGCCAGCAGCTTGGGACTAGGTGAGGATGAGCAGTTCTTC,CASSLGLGEDEQFF
TRBD2,-,TRBJ2-1,TRBV29-1,TGCAGCGTTCTGGGACTAGCGGGGTCAATCCAGTTCTTC,CSVLGLAGSIQFF
-,-,TRBJ1-2,TRBV6-1,TGTGCCAGCAATACCGATAACTATGGCTACACCTTC,CASNTDNYGYTF
-,-,TRBJ2-5,TRBV2,TGTGCCAGCAGTGGTTCCGAGGCGGGAGAGACCCAGTACTTC,CASSGSEAGETQYF
-,-,TRBJ2-7,TRBV5-6,TGTGCCAGCAGCTTAGGGGCAGCTATGGACGAGCAGTACTTC,CASSLGAAMDEQYF
TRBD1,-,TRBJ2-7,TRBV7-8,TGTGCCAGCAGCTTAGGACAGGGGGTAGTATACGAGCAGTACTTC,CASSLGQGVVYEQYF